Following are 10 T cell receptor beta chains from one sample sequenced in a study of T cells in Graves' hyperthyroidism and ophthalmopathy. Template material for amplifying TCR beta CDR3 regions consisted of RNA transcripts. The HTBI primer set was used in a first-round RT-PCR of the TCR CDR3. TCRdb passed the multiplex PCR reads through MiXCR, listing each CDR3 protein once. The sample shows about half a million distinct CDR3 sequences, 15% to 20% of them seen only once. The material sequenced was blood. The source of these receptors is a man aged 40-49 years with Graves' ophthalmopathy.

This clonotype was detected a few times. Since a much larger clone is just one base distant, this may be a read error. The gene calls are TRBV2 and TRBJ2-3, with 12 nucleotides matching TRBD2. V gave up 6 bases and J gave up 9 bases; unmatched junction bases: 22. Germline V gives CDR1 SNHLY, CDR2 FYNNEI. The CDR3 extends over 19 amino acids. CDR3 DNA: TGTGCCAGCAGAGGGACGTCGGGAGGACTAGCGGGATTCGAGGGGACGCAGTATTTT. This gives the protein CASRGTSGGLAGFEGTQYF.

V and J are TRBV28 and TRBJ1-5, with D possibly being TRBD1 (5 bases). Trimming left V 2 bases short and J 9 bases short, with 17 bases between. The CDR3 extends over 15 amino acids. CDR1 is MDHEN and CDR2 is SYDVKM in the germline V gene. This CDR3 reads CASSLQGVMHPPQHF. For the CDR3, the DNA is TGTGCCAGCAGTTTACAGGGAGTTATGCATCCGCCCCAGCATTTT.

V gene TRBV6-1 combines with J gene TRBJ2-3; 11 nucleotides match TRBD2. CDR3 length: 16 amino acids. Germline assignment: CDR1 MNHNS and CDR2 SASEGT. With 6 bases clipped from V and 6 bases from J, the junction kept 11 bases outside the gene matches. As DNA, the CDR3 is TGTGCCAGCAGAATATCTTTACTAGCGGGGGCTGATACGCAGTATTTT. This encodes CASRISLLAGADTQYF.

This clonotype came up many times. The chain links TRBV7-2 to TRBJ2-3, with 12 positions matching TRBD2. V trimming: 4 bases; J trimming: 4 bases; junction bases outside the gene matches: 3. The CDR3 spans 15 residues. CDR1 is SGHTA, CDR2 FQGNSA, per germline. This chain's CDR3 is CASSSGLAGPDTQYF. In DNA form, the CDR3 reads TGTGCCAGCAGCTCAGGACTAGCGGGACCAGATACGCAGTATTTT. The full variable domain, in which reference TRBV7-2 and TRBJ2-3 provide the parts outside the CDR3, is GAGVSQSPSNKVTEKGKDVELRCDPISGHTALYWYRQSLGQGLEFLIYFQGNSAPDKSGLPSDRFSAERTGGSVSTLTIQRTQQEDSAVYLCASSSGLAGPDTQYFGPGTRLTVL.

The J gene is TRBJ2-3, the V gene TRBV29-1, with unresolved D. The germline V gene encodes CDR1 SQVTM and CDR2 ANQGSEA. The CDR3 is 13 residues long. V was cut by 1 base and J by 2 bases, with 7 bases left in between. CDR3 in DNA: TGCAGCGTTGAAGGAGCGTTCACAGATACGCAGTATTTT. Its protein product is CSVEGAFTDTQYF.

This clonotype came up many times. This rearrangement joins TRBV7-2 to TRBJ2-3, with D possibly called TRBD1 or TRBD2 (6 bases each). The germline V gene has CDR1 SGHTA and CDR2 FQGNSA. V shed 11 bases and J shed 2 bases, with 14 bases lying between them. This CDR3 has 13 residues. The chain's CDR3 is CASEQGLTDTQYF. CDR3 DNA: TGTGCCTCAGAACAGGGACTCACAGATACGCAGTATTTT.

The rearrangement links TRBV5-8 to TRBJ1-5, with TRBD1 matching over 7 bases. After removal of 4 bases from V and 12 bases from J, the junction contained 7 bases not matched to a gene. Per the germline V gene, CDR1 is SGHTS and CDR2 is YDEGEE. The CDR3 runs 12 residues. This CDR3 is CASSLGGTVQHF. The CDR3 DNA sequence: TGTGCCAGCAGCCTGGGGGGGACAGTCCAGCATTTT.

This clonotype was seen ten or more times. The J gene is TRBJ2-3, the V gene TRBV12-3 or TRBV12-4; D remains ambiguous. Deletions cut 8 bases from V and 3 bases from J, with 3 bases between. This CDR3 is 10 amino acids long. The CDR3 DNA sequence: TGTGCCAGCGGAACAGATACGCAGTATTTT. Translation: CASGTDTQYF.

V gene TRBV5-1 combines with J gene TRBJ2-1, with 11 bases identical to TRBD2. The ends lost 3 bases at V and 2 bases at J; junction bases unmatched: 7. This CDR3 contains 17 residues. Looked up from germline, CDR1 is SGHRS and CDR2 is YFSETQ. The CDR3 loop is CASSSNPGLAAYNEQFF. The CDR3 DNA sequence: TGCGCCAGCAGCTCGAATCCGGGACTAGCGGCCTACAATGAGCAGTTCTTC.

The chain couples TRBV11-2 to TRBJ2-5; D unclear. The V end lost 6 bases, the J end lost 1 base, and 15 bases lay between the germline ends. Germline V gives CDR1 SGHAT, CDR2 FQNNGV. CDR3 length equals 15 residues. As DNA, the CDR3 is TGTGCCAGCAGAGACCCGGGCGCAGGCCAAGAGACCCAGTACTTC. Translating gives CASRDPGAGQETQYF.